Listed below are T cell receptor beta chains from one sample, sequenced in a study of CD8 T cells in ankylosing spondylitis. TCRdb itself ran the 5' RACE reads through MiXCR, one entry per CDR3 protein. The sample consists of 50,000 to 70,000 distinct CDR3 sequences, roughly 6.2% of them appearing once. Sequenced: synovial fluid, either unsorted or a sorted T cell fraction (not recorded which). These receptor sequences come from a male donor with ankylosing spondylitis. Both conserved end residues are part of each CDR3.

v_call	j_call	cdr3_aa
TRBV29-1	TRBJ1-1	CSGTWGRGAAFF
TRBV10-3	TRBJ2-7	CAISELGTSGSVASYEQYF
TRBV6-2/TRBV6-3	TRBJ2-2	CATRGQGNTGELFF
TRBV20-1	TRBJ2-7	CSASPGSGYEQYF
TRBV2	TRBJ2-1	CASSVLAAGEQFF
TRBV29-1	TRBJ2-7	CSVLLLQGSYEQYF
TRBV12-3/TRBV12-4	TRBJ2-3	CASSPIRRGPSTDTQYF
TRBV7-2	TRBJ2-7	CASSLGQVQYF
TRBV2	TRBJ2-5	CASSLSSRGETQYF
TRBV7-2	TRBJ2-5	CASSLDPGGQETQYF
TRBV2	TRBJ2-2	CASSEGGQGIGELFF
TRBV19	TRBJ1-5	CASSSRDQFNQPQHF
TRBV28	TRBJ1-3	CASRGDSRNTIYF
TRBV5-8	TRBJ2-2	CASSLSGVNTGELFF
TRBV5-1	TRBJ2-5	CASRTSGEQETQYF
TRBV5-1	TRBJ2-2	CASSLELGNTGELFF
TRBV10-3	TRBJ2-7	CAISRDSYEQYF
TRBV29-1	TRBJ2-7	CSVVGGGIMRGYEQYF
TRBV15	TRBJ1-5	CATSRERNRGITEPQHF
TRBV7-6	TRBJ2-4	CASSSNTGDKNIQYF
TRBV28	TRBJ2-6	CASRGAAGTGPSGANVLTF
TRBV5-8	TRBJ2-1	CASSRGVYEQFF
TRBV7-7	TRBJ2-7	CASSFPLDIYEQYF
TRBV15	TRBJ1-3	CATSRGVPRSGNTIYF
TRBV2	TRBJ2-3	CASTKQGAGDTQYF
TRBV20-1	TRBJ2-5	CSARDFQGRETQYF
TRBV24-1	TRBJ2-3	CATSDSSLITRYF